The 25 T cell receptor beta chains below come from one sample, sequenced in a study of T-cell memory formation after mild COVID-19. TCRdb processed the 5' RACE reads anew with MiXCR; each CDR3 protein has one entry. The sample has around 200,000 distinct CDR3 sequences; around a fifth are singletons. Sequencing was performed on PBMCs or a T cell subset sorted from them (not recorded which). Receptors originate from an adult woman who had mild COVID-19 (a few samples of this study predate the infection). Cell type and time point are not known.

This chain connects TRBV5-4 to TRBJ2-1; 10 nucleotides align to TRBD2. The V segment lost 0 bases and the J segment 10 bases; nucleotides outside the gene matches: 7. The CDR3 runs to 15 residues. The V gene's germline CDR1 is SGHNT and CDR2 YYREEE (reference sequence). The CDR3 spells CASSLVQVGLAEQFF. The CDR3 nucleotides are TGTGCCAGCAGCTTGGTACAGGTGGGACTAGCGGAGCAGTTCTTC.

J is TRBJ1-3 and V is TRBV2, with TRBD1 matching over 8 bases. Germline V gene sequence: CDR1 SNHLY, CDR2 FYNNEI. The J segment lost 2 bases and the V segment lost 1 base, leaving 1 base of the junction unmatched. The CDR3 spans 15 residues. CDR3 amino acids: CASSEGTGTGNTIYF. Here the CDR3 DNA reads TGTGCCAGCAGTGAAGGGACAGGGACTGGAAACACCATATATTTT.

This clonotype was detected ten times or more. The rearrangement links TRBV20-1 to TRBJ1-1; TRBD1 might be the D (5 bases). V was trimmed by 7 bases and J by 3 bases, leaving 18 bases between them. Germline V gene lookup returns CDR1 DFQATT and CDR2 SNEGSKA (reference sequence). CDR3 length equals 14 residues. The CDR3 coding sequence is TGCAGTGGGAGGACAACTGGAGGAGACACTGAAGCTTTCTTT. This sequence encodes CSGRTTGGDTEAFF.

The rearrangement links TRBV7-6 to TRBJ2-7, with 8 bases that match TRBD1. CDR3 length equals 13 residues. Germline-derived CDR1 and CDR2 are SGHVS and FNYEAQ. J lost 2 bases, V lost 5 bases, and 2 bases had no gene match. Here the CDR3 reads CASSTQGAYEQYF. CDR3 bases: TGTGCCAGCAGCACACAGGGGGCCTACGAGCAGTACTTC. The full variable domain, completed using reference TRBV7-6 and TRBJ2-7, is GAGVSQSPRYKVTKRGQDVALRCDPISGHVSLYWYRQALGQGPEFLTYFNYEAQQDKSGLPNDRFSAERPEGSISTLTIQRTEQRDSAMYRCASSTQGAYEQYFGPGTRLTVT.

The table lists this clonotype with a few counts. DNA of the CDR3: TGCAGTGCTAGAGAAGACTCGACAGGGCCGAACACCGGGGAGCTGTTTTTT. Translated, it gives CSAREDSTGPNTGELFF. The genes are TRBV20-1 and TRBJ2-2; 7 bases are shared with TRBD1. V was pared by 0 bases and J by 0 bases, with 7 bases of the junction left unmatched. This CDR3 comprises 17 residues. Germline CDR1 reads DFQATT; CDR2 reads SNEGSKA (reference sequence).

The chain has TRBV5-1 and TRBJ2-1; 9 bases are a match to TRBD2. This CDR3 has 16 amino acids. Trimming cost V 0 bases and J 4 bases; bases outside gene matches: 5. Germline V CDR1 and CDR2: SGHRS, YFSETQ. The CDR3 region is CASSLEAGGSYNEQFF. The DNA of the CDR3 is TGCGCCAGCAGCTTGGAAGCGGGGGGTTCGTACAATGAGCAGTTCTTC.

This clonotype was seen a handful of times. The chain joins TRBV6-6 to TRBJ2-7, with 8 bases aligning to TRBD2. Germline loops: CDR1 MNHNY, CDR2 SVGAGI (reference sequence). This CDR3 is built from 15 residues. The V and J ends lost 4 bases and 4 bases, in that order; junction bases with no gene match: 9. This CDR3 is CASSSRTSRWYEQYF. CDR3 nucleotide sequence: TGTGCCAGCAGTTCCCGGACTAGCCGTTGGTACGAGCAGTACTTC.

This clonotype showed up just once. This chain joins TRBV29-1 and TRBJ1-3; 8 nucleotides line up with TRBD1. Looked up from germline, CDR1 is SQVTM and CDR2 is ANQGSEA. The CDR3 consists of 14 residues. V lost 3 bases and J lost 0; bases outside the gene matches: 1. CDR3 nucleotides: TGCAGCGTTGACAGGGGGCTCTCTGGAAACACCATATATTTT. Protein: CSVDRGLSGNTIYF.

The CDR3 sequence is CATSRASVDEQYF. Here the CDR3 DNA reads TGTGCCACCAGCAGAGCGAGCGTAGACGAGCAGTACTTC. This chain uses TRBV15 with TRBJ2-7; D unclear. The CDR3 length is 13 residues. Germline-derived CDR1 and CDR2 are LNHNV and YYDKDF (reference sequence). V was pared by 1 base and J by 5 bases, with 9 bases between. The variable domain in full, with the rest retrieved from reference TRBV15 and TRBJ2-7, is DAMVIQNPRYQVTQFGKPVTLSCSQTLNHNVMYWYQQKSSQAPKLLFHYYDKDFNNEADTPDNFQSRRPNTSFCFLDIRSPGLGDTAMYLCATSRASVDEQYFGPGTRLTVT.

The gene calls are TRBV7-6 and TRBJ1-1; D not certain. CDR3 length equals 12 residues. V was cut by 5 bases and J by 5 bases, with 9 bases left in between. Per germline, CDR1 SGHVS and CDR2 FNYEAQ. The CDR3: CASSPFPTEAFF. In nucleotides, the CDR3 is TGTGCCAGCAGCCCATTCCCGACTGAAGCTTTCTTT.

The chain has TRBV9 and TRBJ2-2, with 7 bases fitting TRBD2. The CDR3 spans 15 residues. CDR1 is SGDLS and CDR2 is YYNGEE in the germline V gene. V shed 3 bases and J 4 bases; nucleotides not matched to a gene: 6. CDR3 sequence reads: CASSASGGSTGELFF. CDR3 bases: TGTGCCAGCAGCGCTAGCGGAGGGAGCACCGGGGAGCTGTTTTTT.

The rearrangement links TRBV29-1 to TRBJ1-2; 7 bases match TRBD1. The CDR3 contains 12 residues. From germline, CDR1 is SQVTM and CDR2 ANQGSEA. Unmatched junction bases numbered 7, after V lost 8 bases and J lost 4 bases. The CDR3 loop reads CSSGGPGYGYTF. As DNA, the CDR3 is TGCAGCTCAGGGGGGCCGGGCTATGGCTACACCTTC.

The sample holds a few counts of this clonotype. The chain links TRBV5-1 to TRBJ1-1; D ambiguous. Trimming stripped 1 base from V and 0 bases from J, with 13 bases between. The CDR3 is 16 residues long. Germline V gene lookup returns CDR1 SGHRS and CDR2 YFSETQ. The CDR3 region is CASSLYPGTMNTEAFF. The CDR3 DNA follows: TGCGCCAGCAGCTTGTATCCGGGAACCATGAACACTGAAGCTTTCTTT.

This chain joins TRBV6-2 or TRBV6-3 and TRBJ1-4; D is unresolved. The germline V gene has CDR1 MNHEY and CDR2 SVGEGT. Trimming shortened V by 0 bases and J by 2 bases, and 10 bases separated the two germline ends. The CDR3 consists of 16 residues. CDR3 DNA: TGTGCCAGCAGTTACTCGATATGGCGGACTAATGAAAAACTGTTTTTT. Translation gives CASSYSIWRTNEKLFF.

This clonotype has more than one count but fewer than ten. The rearrangement links TRBV5-1 to TRBJ2-1, with D possibly being TRBD1 (6 bases). CDR1 and CDR2 (germline): SGHRS, YFSETQ. V was pared by 0 bases and J by 7 bases, with 14 bases between. The CDR3 has 15 residues. CDR3 residues: CASSLEQGLWNEQFF. In nucleotides, the CDR3 is TGCGCCAGCAGCTTGGAACAGGGTCTCTGGAATGAGCAGTTCTTC. The variable domain in full, with the rest retrieved from reference TRBV5-1 and TRBJ2-1, is KAGVTQTPRYLIKTRGQQVTLSCSPISGHRSVSWYQQTPGQGLQFLFEYFSETQRNKGNFPGRFSGRQFSNSRSEMNVSTLELGDSALYLCASSLEQGLWNEQFFGPGTRLTVL.

The genes are TRBV11-1 and TRBJ2-1; D remains unclear. The V end was cut by 1 base, the J end by 4 bases, with 14 bases between. The germline V gene encodes CDR1 SGHAT and CDR2 FQDESV (reference sequence). The CDR3 covers 16 residues. CDR3 sequence reads: CASSLVRITVYNEQFF. The CDR3 coding sequence is TGTGCCAGCAGCTTAGTTAGAATTACGGTTTACAATGAGCAGTTCTTC.

The rearrangement joins TRBV7-9 to TRBJ2-1; 7 bases align to TRBD2. The ends lost 5 bases at V and 3 bases at J; junction bases unmatched: 13. CDR1 is SEHNR, CDR2 FQNEAQ, per germline (reference sequence). The CDR3 totals 17 residues. This CDR3 is CASSGDHGGSSYNEQFF. The CDR3 nucleotides read TGTGCCAGCAGCGGCGATCACGGGGGGTCCAGCTACAATGAGCAGTTCTTC.

This clonotype was observed at least ten times. V is TRBV7-2 and J is TRBJ2-7; perhaps TRBD1 as D (5 bases). CDR1 is SGHTA and CDR2 is FQGNSA in the germline V gene. The CDR3 covers 14 residues. V lost 1 base to trimming and J lost 2 bases, with 9 bases between them. The CDR3 loop reads CASSLVLTAYEQYF. The CDR3 DNA reads as TGTGCCAGCAGCTTAGTGCTGACAGCCTACGAGCAGTACTTC.

There are a few counts of this clonotype. The rearrangement uses TRBV9 and TRBJ1-2; D uncertain. The germline CDR1 and CDR2 sequences are SGDLS and YYNGEE. The CDR3 consists of 18 residues. Trimming shortened V by 2 bases and J by 2 bases, and 22 bases separated the two germline ends. CDR3 DNA sequence: TGTGCCAGCAGCGTCGAAACCGGTCCCATGTCTGGGAACTATGGCTACACCTTC. Protein product: CASSVETGPMSGNYGYTF.

This clonotype was picked up a small number of times. The chain uses TRBV11-3 and TRBJ2-1; 14 bases align to TRBD2. Germline V CDR1 and CDR2: SGHNT, YENEEA. V was pared by 7 bases and J by 4 bases, with 15 bases of the junction left unmatched. The CDR3 runs to 19 residues. CDR3 protein: CASTFGTSGSRGPYNEQFF. In DNA, the CDR3 is TGTGCCAGCACCTTCGGGACTAGCGGGAGTCGGGGGCCTTACAATGAGCAGTTCTTC.

This clonotype was seen a handful of times. The V gene is TRBV12-3 or TRBV12-4, the J gene TRBJ2-5; D is uncertain. The CDR3 length is 13 residues. The V and J ends lost 3 bases and 2 bases respectively, with 7 bases between them. CDR3 DNA: TGTGCCAGCAGTTTTTGGCCTCAAGAGACCCAGTACTTC. Amino acids: CASSFWPQETQYF.

The gene calls are TRBV7-8 and TRBJ1-2; D is perhaps TRBD1 (5 bases). This CDR3 is 15 amino acids long. The germline CDR1 and CDR2 sequences are SGHVS and FQNEAQ. V dropped 5 bases and J dropped 3 bases, with 16 bases sitting between them. In DNA form, the CDR3 reads TGTGCCAGCAGCCCCCAGGGTAGCATCGACTATGGCTACACCTTC. This encodes CASSPQGSIDYGYTF.

This clonotype has only a few counts. This rearrangement joins TRBV30 to TRBJ1-2; D gene uncertain. V was pared by 4 bases and J by 2 bases, with 11 bases between. The CDR3 length is 13 residues. CDR1 is GTSNPN and CDR2 is SVGIG in the germline V gene (reference sequence). The CDR3 DNA reads TGTGCCTGGATGCCCGCAGAAAACTATGGCTACACCTTC. The encoded protein is CAWMPAENYGYTF.

This clonotype came up a few times. V is TRBV11-2 and J is TRBJ2-1, with 9 bases identical to TRBD2. V shed 0 bases and J 1 base; nucleotides not matched to a gene: 7. CDR1 is SGHAT and CDR2 is FQNNGV in the germline V gene. The CDR3 length is 18 residues. The DNA of the CDR3 is TGTGCCAGCAGCTTAGATTTGTGGGCGGGAGGGTCCTACAATGAGCAGTTCTTC. It is translated as CASSLDLWAGGSYNEQFF. The variable domain in full, with the rest retrieved from reference TRBV11-2 and TRBJ2-1, is EAGVAQSPRYKIIEKRQSVAFWCNPISGHATLYWYQQILGQGPKLLIQFQNNGVVDDSQLPKDRFSAERLKGVDSTLKIQPAKLEDSAVYLCASSLDLWAGGSYNEQFFGPGTRLTVL.

This clonotype showed up many times. The rearrangement uses TRBV27 and TRBJ2-1; 10 bases are a match to TRBD1. J lost 3 bases, V lost 6 bases, and 11 bases had no gene match. The CDR3 contains 17 residues. The germline gives CDR1 MNHEY, CDR2 SMNVEV (reference sequence). The DNA of the CDR3 is TGTGCCAGCAGCGAGACAGGGGGCTCACTATTCTACAATGAGCAGTTCTTC. Its translation: CASSETGGSLFYNEQFF.